This T cell receptor beta chain was sequenced for a study of T cells in Graves' hyperthyroidism and ophthalmopathy. Findings of the study overall: Prediction of ophthalmopathy progression came a median approximately 6.5 months pre-onset.

The source material, RNA transcripts, was used to amplify TCR beta CDR3 regions. Using the HTBI primer set, a first-round RT-PCR was run on the TCR CDR3. TCRdb re-derived calls from the multiplex PCR reads in MiXCR, one entry per CDR3 protein. The repertoire includes hundreds of thousands of distinct CDR3 sequences, about 15% of them detected once, and around 4% sits in the top ten. CDR3 length: 14 amino acids. The germline V and J ends were trimmed by 0 bases and 5 bases, with 8 bases remaining between them. The germline V gene has CDR1 LGHNA and CDR2 YSLEER. This clonotype has ten or more counts. Its specificity is unknown.

The sample consisted of blood. The chain combines TRBV4-3 with TRBJ1-5; D unresolved. The TCR originated in a woman aged 40 to 55 with Graves' ophthalmopathy. CDR3 DNA: TGCGCCAGCAGCCAAGAACCTGGGGATCAGCCCCAGCATTTT. It codes for CASSQEPGDQPQHF.